Reported below is one T cell receptor beta chain. The data are from a study of blood T cell repertoires in COVID-19. Across the whole study: From T cells, B-cell-depleted T cells, or PBMCs came the material, which was cDNA or gDNA.

Libraries were prepared by immunoSEQ multiplex PCR; TCRdb keeps only in-frame clonotypes and omits some of them. The data contain 20,000 to 30,000 clones, 90% to 95% of them singletons. Germline assignment: CDR1 LGHDT and CDR2 YNNKEL (reference sequence). Trimming took 4 bases from V and 4 from J; bases not matched to a gene: 6. This CDR3 contains 17 residues. This receptor was identified in a human donor in a cohort sampled during active COVID-19. V is TRBV3-1 (or the pseudogene TRBV3-2) and J is TRBJ2-3, with TRBD2 matching over 15 bases. Sequencing was performed on peripheral blood. Here the CDR3 DNA reads TGTGCCAGCAGCCCGAGGACTAGCGGGAGGGCCCCAGATACGCAGTATTTT. Encoded protein: CASSPRTSGRAPDTQYF.